This TCR beta chain was recovered during a study of tumor and adjacent non-tumor tissue in lung cancer. Study-level information: Around 4.2 million productive TCRbeta reads were obtained per sample on average.

A modified ARM-PCR protocol with three rounds of nested PCR amplified TCRbeta. TCRdb re-called the multiplex PCR reads through MiXCR, storing one row per CDR3 protein. The sample includes almost 75,000 distinct CDR3 sequences, around 70% of them seen just once. This sample's RNA came from whole unsorted tissue. This non-tumor lung sample came from over 3 cm beyond the tumor edge. Newly diagnosed lung cancer patients had thoracic surgery in China, August–late 2014, without prior chemotherapy. Trimming took 9 bases from V and 14 from J, leaving 24 bases between them. The V gene's germline CDR1 is SGHNT and CDR2 YENEEA. The CDR3 has 13 residues. This clonotype was recorded only once.

The sequencing input was distant non-tumor lung tissue. The sequence came from a woman aged 45-60 years with non-small cell lung cancer. The chain employs TRBV11-3 and TRBJ2-3; D remains unclear. This CDR3 reads CARSTMGTDKRYF. CDR3 coding DNA: TGTGCCAGGAGCACCATGGGTACAGATAAGCGGTATTTT.